This TCR beta chain was recorded in a study of control samples from healthy donors and cancer patients. This clone was detected only once. Only in-frame clones appear in the TCRdb table, and some are missing; sequencing was by immunoSEQ multiplex PCR. The data contain roughly 49,000 clones, around nine tenths of them singletons. Germline lookup yields CDR1 SEHNR and CDR2 FQNEAQ (reference sequence). The CDR3 is 14 residues long. Trimming removed 2 bases at V and 10 bases at J, with 12 bases between. Sequencing was carried out using PBMCs. The chain couples TRBV7-9 to TRBJ1-6; the D gene is possibly TRBD1 (6 bases). This receptor was identified in a man in his thirties or forties with colorectal cancer. This chain's CDR3 is CASSLSNRDSPLHF. The CDR3 nucleotides are TGTGCCAGCAGCTTATCCAACAGGGACTCACCCCTCCACTTT.